Shown below are 10 T cell receptor beta chains from a single sample sequenced in a study of naive and memory T cell subsets. The SP2 primer and nested alpha and beta constant region primers amplified ligated cDNA in four rounds. A single record per CDR3 protein comes from TCRdb applying MiXCR to the 5' RACE reads. The table shows roughly 60,000 distinct CDR3 sequences, with roughly 7% occurring only once. The library had UMIs added by 3' ligation of an oligonucleotide to TCR cDNA. The receptors were sampled from a male donor in good health.

This clonotype came up many times. For the CDR3, the DNA is TGTGCCAGCAGTGATTCTCGTGACAGGGGCGACTCTGGGGCCAACGTCCTGACTTTC. Amino acids: CASSDSRDRGDSGANVLTF. The V call is TRBV2, the J call TRBJ2-6; TRBD1 agrees at 8 bases. With 3 bases clipped from V and 0 bases from J, the junction kept 10 bases outside the gene matches. Germline lookup yields CDR1 SNHLY and CDR2 FYNNEI. The CDR3 length is 19 residues.

This clonotype has just a few counts. This chain uses TRBV19 with TRBJ1-3; D is unresolved. The V and J ends lost 1 base and 2 bases respectively, with 3 bases between them. The CDR3 is made up of 13 amino acids. Germline V gives CDR1 LNHDA, CDR2 SQIVND (reference sequence). The CDR3 reads CASSIGTGNTIYF. Here the CDR3 DNA reads TGTGCCAGTAGTATAGGCACTGGAAACACCATATATTTT. The full variable domain, in which reference TRBV19 and TRBJ1-3 provide the parts outside the CDR3, is DGGITQSPKYLFRKEGQNVTLSCEQNLNHDAMYWYRQDPGQGLRLIYYSQIVNDFQKGDIAEGYSVSREKKESFPLTVTSAQKNPTAFYLCASSIGTGNTIYFGEGSWLTVV.

The genes are TRBV5-1 and TRBJ2-2; D possibly corresponds to TRBD1 (5 bases). Germline loops: CDR1 SGHRS, CDR2 YFSETQ. The CDR3 extends over 15 amino acids. Between the trimmed V and J ends, which lost 2 bases and 3 bases, there was a span of 11 bases. The CDR3, as DNA: TGCGCCAGCAGCTTCGAGACAGCCTACACCGGGGAGCTGTTTTTT. It translates to CASSFETAYTGELFF. The variable domain in full, completed from reference TRBV5-1 and TRBJ2-2, reads KAGVTQTPRYLIKTRGQQVTLSCSPISGHRSVSWYQQTPGQGLQFLFEYFSETQRNKGNFPGRFSGRQFSNSRSEMNVSTLELGDSALYLCASSFETAYTGELFFGEGSRLTVL.

This clonotype came up a few times. This chain links TRBV4-1 with TRBJ2-6; 7 nucleotides align to TRBD2. V was pared by 0 bases and J by 0 bases, with 2 bases of the junction left unmatched. The CDR3 contains 17 residues. Germline-derived CDR1 and CDR2 are MGHRA and YSYEKL. CDR3 bases: TGCGCCAGCAGCCAAGATTGGGGGGGCTCTGGGGCCAACGTCCTGACTTTC. It is translated as CASSQDWGGSGANVLTF.

This clonotype was counted many times. The chain links TRBV3-1 to TRBJ2-1; no firm D call. Germline values: CDR1 LGHDT, CDR2 YNNKEL (reference sequence). Between the trimmed V and J ends, which lost 1 base and 7 bases, there was a span of 29 bases. The CDR3 covers 20 residues. This CDR3 is CASSQGPAGSATATRNEQFF. Here the CDR3 DNA reads TGTGCCAGCAGCCAAGGCCCCGCCGGGTCAGCGACGGCTACGAGGAATGAGCAGTTCTTC.

This clonotype was seen repeatedly, ten times or more. The rearrangement uses TRBV7-9 and TRBJ2-5, with D hard to call. Trimming stripped 5 bases from V and 1 base from J, with 11 bases between. Looked up from germline, CDR1 is SEHNR and CDR2 is FQNEAQ (reference sequence). The CDR3 is made up of 14 amino acids. The DNA of the CDR3 is TGTGCCAGCAGCCCGGGCCCGCTCCAAGAGACCCAGTACTTC. Protein: CASSPGPLQETQYF. Full variable domain (rest looked up from reference TRBV7-9 and TRBJ2-5): DTGVSQNPRHKITKRGQNVTFRCDPISEHNRLYWYRQTLGQGPEFLTYFQNEAQLEKSRLLSDRFSAERPKGSFSTLEIQRTEQGDSAMYLCASSPGPLQETQYFGPGTRLLVL.

The V and J genes are TRBV25-1 and TRBJ2-1; TRBD1 might be the D (5 bases). Trimming took 2 bases from V and 8 from J, leaving 10 bases between them. Germline CDR1 and CDR2: MGHDK and SYGVNS. This CDR3 has 13 amino acids. CDR3 loop: CASSEPGRDEQFF. The CDR3 DNA is TGTGCCAGCAGTGAACCAGGGCGCGATGAGCAGTTCTTC. Full variable domain (remainder filled in from reference TRBV25-1 and TRBJ2-1): EADIYQTPRYLVIGTGKKITLECSQTMGHDKMYWYQQDPGMELHLIHYSYGVNSTEKGDLSSESTVSRIRTEHFPLTLESARPSHTSQYLCASSEPGRDEQFFGPGTRLTVL.

The chain employs TRBV5-1 and TRBJ2-7; 15 nucleotides line up with TRBD2. The trim removed 2 bases at V and 1 base at J, leaving 4 bases unmatched. The CDR3 length is 17 residues. The germline V gene has CDR1 SGHRS and CDR2 YFSETQ. The CDR3 sequence is CASSLTGLAGGSYEQYF. In DNA form, the CDR3 reads TGCGCCAGCAGCTTAACCGGACTAGCGGGAGGGTCCTACGAGCAGTACTTC.

This clonotype has at least ten counts. The chain links TRBV2 to TRBJ1-5; unclear D gene. The CDR3 has 14 amino acids. Germline V lookup: CDR1 SNHLY, CDR2 FYNNEI. V was trimmed by 7 bases and J by 1 base, leaving 11 bases between them. CDR3 residues: CASTRSESNQPQHF. CDR3 DNA sequence: TGTGCCAGCACCAGGTCCGAAAGCAATCAGCCCCAGCATTTT.

This clonotype has a count of ten or more. The V gene is TRBV5-1, the J gene TRBJ2-2; 9 positions match TRBD1. The V segment lost 4 bases and the J segment 3 bases; nucleotides outside the gene matches: 7. Per germline, CDR1 SGHRS and CDR2 YFSETQ. This CDR3 spans 16 amino acids. Written as DNA, the CDR3 is TGCGCCAGCAGCCGTGGGACAGGGCTAGACACCGGGGAGCTGTTTTTT. Protein product: CASSRGTGLDTGELFF.